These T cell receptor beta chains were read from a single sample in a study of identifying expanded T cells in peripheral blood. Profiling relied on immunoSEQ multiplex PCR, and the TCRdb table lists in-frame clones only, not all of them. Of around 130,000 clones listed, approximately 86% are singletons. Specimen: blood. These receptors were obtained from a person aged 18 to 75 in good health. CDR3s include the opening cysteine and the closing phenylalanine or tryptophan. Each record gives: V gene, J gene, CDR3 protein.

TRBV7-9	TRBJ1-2	CASSSDSNYGYTF
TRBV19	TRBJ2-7	CASSIGDRREQYF
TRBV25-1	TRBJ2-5	CASSDKEVGGFRGETQYF
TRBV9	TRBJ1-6	CASSVGGGTADSPLHF
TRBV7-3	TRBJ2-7	CASSPGGGLYEQYF
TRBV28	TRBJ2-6	CASSTFGQGKAGANVLTF
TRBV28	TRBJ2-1	CASGGTRTSNEQFF
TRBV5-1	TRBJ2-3	CASSLVEIPGDTQYF
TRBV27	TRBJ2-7	CASSPRGRGTGYEQYF
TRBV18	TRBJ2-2	CASSGPAGHTGELFF
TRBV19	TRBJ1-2	CARRATGLSGYTF
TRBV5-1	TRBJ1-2	CASSWGQNYGYTF
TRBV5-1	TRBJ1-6	CASSPGQSNSPLHF
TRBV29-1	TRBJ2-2	CSVARGRLGELFF
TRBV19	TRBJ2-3	CASRGRGGDTQYF
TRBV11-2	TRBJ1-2	CASSPPGQRDGYTF
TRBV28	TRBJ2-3	CASSLGRAGGIDTQYF
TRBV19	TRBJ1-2	CASSIGFGQLYGYTF
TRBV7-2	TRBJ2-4	CASRKSAGGKNIQYF
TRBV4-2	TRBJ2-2	CASSQLGENTGELFF
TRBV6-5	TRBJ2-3	CASLPQGGTDTQYF
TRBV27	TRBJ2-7	CASSLAGSYEQYF
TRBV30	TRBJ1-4	CAWNDGGTGEKLFF
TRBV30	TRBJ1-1	CAWSARDRLMNTEAFF
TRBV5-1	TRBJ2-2	CASSLEGPMNTGELFF
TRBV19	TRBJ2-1	CASSIDQGSYNEQFF
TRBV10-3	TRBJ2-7	CAISDGRKSGEQYF
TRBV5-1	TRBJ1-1	CASSLVWDKWNTEAFF
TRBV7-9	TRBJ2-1	CASSSPRSYNEQFF
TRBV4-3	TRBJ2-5	CASSQLLGGGGETQYF
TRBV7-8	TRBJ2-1	CASSLLVGAYNEQFF
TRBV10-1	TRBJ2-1	CASSERTSGNNEQFF
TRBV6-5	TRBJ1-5	CASSYRENQPQHF